This entry lists 14 T cell receptor beta chains sequenced from one sample in a study of shared clonotypes between healthy human individuals. This table comes from immunoSEQ multiplex PCR, and its TCRdb copy is limited to in-frame clones, with some not included. The sample holds 550,000 to 800,000 clones, roughly 91% seen once. Sequencing was done on a sample of memory CD8+ T cells from PBMCs. Subset reported: CD45RO+ cells pooled with CCR7-negative TemRA cells. The source is a man between 18 and 35 years old in good health. Some clones in this sample may be carry-over from other donors' samples.

The chain employs TRBV27 and TRBJ1-4, with D unresolved. The V end was cut by 6 bases, the J end by 0 bases, with 8 bases between. Germline CDR1 MNHEY, CDR2 SMNVEV (reference sequence). This CDR3 spans 14 amino acids. CDR3 residues: CASRNIATNEKLFF. Here the CDR3 DNA reads TGTGCCAGCAGAAACATTGCAACTAATGAAAAACTGTTTTTT. Filled out from reference TRBV27 and TRBJ1-4, the complete variable domain reads EAQVTQNPRYLITVTGKKLTVTCSQNMNHEYMSWYRQDPGLGLRQIYYSMNVEVTDKGDVPEGYKVSRKEKRNFPLILESPSPNQTSLYFCASRNIATNEKLFFGSGTQLSVL.

This clone was observed a handful of times. The V and J genes are TRBV4-1 and TRBJ2-4; 8 bases align to TRBD1. V trimming: 6 bases; J trimming: 7 bases; junction bases outside the gene matches: 11. There are 15 residues in the CDR3. Germline V gene lookup returns CDR1 MGHRA and CDR2 YSYEKL. The CDR3 DNA follows: TGCGCCAGCAGTCTAACCCAGGGGGCCGGGAACATTCAGTACTTC. Translated: CASSLTQGAGNIQYF.

The V and J genes are TRBV9 and TRBJ2-5; D not certain. Germline-derived CDR1 and CDR2 are SGDLS and YYNGEE. The CDR3 totals 15 residues. V was pared by 0 bases and J by 0 bases, with 9 bases between. CDR3 nucleotide sequence: TGTGCCAGCAGCGTAGCTCGAGCGCACCAAGAGACCCAGTACTTC. Translation: CASSVARAHQETQYF.

This chain joins TRBV5-1 and TRBJ2-7, with TRBD2 matching 12 bases. Germline V gives CDR1 SGHRS, CDR2 YFSETQ. With 3 bases clipped from V and 0 bases from J, the junction kept 1 base outside the gene matches. The CDR3 is made up of 15 amino acids. The CDR3 reads CASSWTSGISYEQYF. Here the CDR3 DNA reads TGCGCCAGCAGCTGGACTAGCGGGATCTCCTACGAGCAGTACTTC.

This rearrangement joins TRBV7-6 to TRBJ1-1; D may be TRBD1 (6 bases). The CDR3 runs 16 residues. V was clipped by 5 bases and J by 0 bases, with 16 bases between them. Germline CDR1 and CDR2: SGHVS and FNYEAQ. CDR3 amino acids: CASSPGQNLMNTEAFF. CDR3 coding DNA: TGTGCCAGCAGCCCTGGACAGAACCTTATGAACACTGAAGCTTTCTTT.

The chain uses TRBV5-6 and TRBJ2-2; the D gene is possibly TRBD1 (6 bases). Trimming pared 4 bases from V and 4 bases from J, leaving 20 bases between. Per the germline V gene, CDR1 is SGHDT and CDR2 is YYEEEE. The CDR3 is made up of 17 amino acids. The CDR3 bases are TGTGCCAGCAGCCCCACCCGGACAGCCTATTTCACCGGGGAGCTGTTTTTT. Protein sequence: CASSPTRTAYFTGELFF.

The chain carries TRBV6-5 and TRBJ2-5; TRBD2 matches 10 bases. This CDR3 comprises 16 residues. V dropped 2 bases and J dropped 5; count of bases not matched to a gene: 8. The germline V gene has CDR1 MNHEY and CDR2 SVGAGI. CDR3 in amino acids: CASSYGAGGPLETQYF. For the CDR3, the DNA is TGTGCCAGCAGTTACGGAGCGGGAGGGCCACTGGAGACCCAGTACTTC.

V is TRBV11-2 and J is TRBJ1-2; no definite D call. Germline CDR1 SGHAT, CDR2 FQNNGV. V shed 2 bases and J shed 4 bases, with 14 bases lying between them. The CDR3 spans 15 residues. DNA for the CDR3: TGTGCCAGCAGCTTAAGGCCGCGAGACGCCTATGGCTACACCTTC. This gives the protein CASSLRPRDAYGYTF.

The chain employs TRBV7-9 and TRBJ2-1; TRBD2 might be the D (5 bases). Germline-derived CDR1 and CDR2 are SEHNR and FQNEAQ (reference sequence). The V end lost 6 bases, the J end lost 3 bases, and 12 bases lay between the germline ends. The CDR3 has 14 amino acids. The CDR3 nucleotides read TGTGCCAGCAGTGGAAAGGACTTCTACAATGAGCAGTTCTTC. Amino acids: CASSGKDFYNEQFF.

Remarks on this clone: The same CDR3 can be traced to other DNA sequences in this sample. This chain joins TRBV28 and TRBJ1-5; D gene uncertain. The CDR3 totals 13 residues. Trimming took off 1 base at V and 1 base at J, with 2 bases between the two ends. Germline assignment: CDR1 MDHEN and CDR2 SYDVKM. The CDR3 nucleotides read TGTGCCAGCAGTTTATACAGCAATCAGCCCCAGCATTTT. It is translated as CASSLYSNQPQHF.

This clone has just a few counts. The chain uses TRBV7-9 and TRBJ1-1; D not certain. V was shortened by 4 bases and J by 1 base, with 13 bases between the two germline ends. CDR1 SEHNR and CDR2 FQNEAQ come from the germline V gene (reference sequence). The CDR3 is 15 residues long. As DNA, the CDR3 is TGTGCCAGCAGCTGGGCATGGGAGGAGAACACTGAAGCTTTCTTT. Residues: CASSWAWEENTEAFF.

This rearrangement joins TRBV7-8 to TRBJ2-2; TRBD2 is a possible D gene (5 bases). Germline lookup yields CDR1 SGHVS and CDR2 FQNEAQ. CDR3 size: 15 residues. Trimming cost V 5 bases and J 7 bases, with 17 bases left between them. The CDR3 DNA reads as TGTGCCAGCAGCCCTCACCGGGGAGATGGCGGGGAGCTGTTTTTT. Protein product: CASSPHRGDGGELFF. The complete variable domain, with remaining parts taken from reference TRBV7-8 and TRBJ2-2, reads GAGVSQSPRYKVAKRGQDVALRCDPISGHVSLFWYQQALGQGPEFLTYFQNEAQLDKSGLPSDRFFAERPEGSVSTLKIQRTQQEDSAVYLCASSPHRGDGGELFFGEGSRLTVL.

The chain recombines TRBV2 with TRBJ2-1; tentative D call: TRBD1 (5 bases). Between the trimmed V and J ends, which lost 0 bases and 6 bases, there was a span of 9 bases. The CDR3 contains 14 residues. Germline CDR1 SNHLY, CDR2 FYNNEI. DNA for the CDR3: TGTGCCAGCAGTGAAGCGGGGCAGATCAATGAGCAGTTCTTC. This encodes CASSEAGQINEQFF.

The rearrangement joins TRBV5-1 to TRBJ2-3; 8 positions agree with TRBD2. CDR1 and CDR2 (germline): SGHRS, YFSETQ. The CDR3 is 16 amino acids. V shed 0 bases, J shed 5 bases, and the junction held 8 bases outside the gene matches. CDR3 sequence: CASSLAAGGILDTQYF. In DNA, the CDR3 is TGCGCCAGCAGCTTGGCCGCGGGAGGAATTCTAGATACGCAGTATTTT.